This T cell receptor beta chain was sequenced during a study of beta chain features in type 1 diabetes. Study-level background: Approximately 100 million sorted cells were examined across all samples.

General observations from the study: A PCR bias possibly favoring shorter templates would apply equally to patients and controls. When Type 1 diabetes patients were examined, their TCRB CDR3s proved moderately but significantly shorter in all four CD4+ subsets. Whether HLA type affects TCRB rearrangement stayed undetermined in the present work.

CD4+ naive, central memory, regulatory and stem cell-like memory subsets were isolated by sorting on CD45RO/CCR7/CD25/CD127/CD95/CD27. As concerns this clone: Its matching antigen is unknown.

Germline V gene data show CDR1 as SGHRS and CDR2 as YFSETQ. The length of the CDR3 is 15 residues. Trimming cost V 4 bases and J 8 bases; bases outside gene matches: 10. Of the isolated RNA, all was reverse transcribed, and so the sequenced material was expressed TCRB transcripts. The method was immunoSEQ multiplex PCR; TCRdb's version includes in-frame clones alone and lacks a portion of them. Of under 350,000 clones listed, approximately 15% were seen once; the top ten hold more than 0.015%. The chain recombines TRBV5-1 with TRBJ1-4; 8 nucleotides match TRBD1. Material: naive CD4+ T cells from blood. This clonotype originated in a man under 40 with type 1 diabetes. CDR3 DNA sequence: TGCGCCAGCAGCGTGACCGGGACAGGCGGCGAAAAACTGTTTTTT. It specifies CASSVTGTGGEKLFF.